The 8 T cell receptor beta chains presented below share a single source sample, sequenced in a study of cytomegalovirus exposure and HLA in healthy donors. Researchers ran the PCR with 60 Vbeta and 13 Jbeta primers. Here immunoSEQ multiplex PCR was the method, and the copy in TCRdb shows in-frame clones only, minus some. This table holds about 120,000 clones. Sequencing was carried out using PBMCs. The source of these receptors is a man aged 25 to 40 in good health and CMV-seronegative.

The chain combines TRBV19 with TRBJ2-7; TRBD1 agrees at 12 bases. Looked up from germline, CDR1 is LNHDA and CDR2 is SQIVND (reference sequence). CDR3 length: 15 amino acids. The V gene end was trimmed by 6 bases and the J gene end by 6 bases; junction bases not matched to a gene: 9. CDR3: CASRPAGTGGFEQYF. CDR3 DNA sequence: TGTGCCAGTAGGCCCGCCGGGACAGGGGGCTTCGAGCAGTACTTC.

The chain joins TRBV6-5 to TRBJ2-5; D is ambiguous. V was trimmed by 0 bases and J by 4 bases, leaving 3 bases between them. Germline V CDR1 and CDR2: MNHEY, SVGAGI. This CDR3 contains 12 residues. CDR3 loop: CASSYSRETQYF. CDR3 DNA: TGTGCCAGCAGTTACTCGAGAGAGACCCAGTACTTC.

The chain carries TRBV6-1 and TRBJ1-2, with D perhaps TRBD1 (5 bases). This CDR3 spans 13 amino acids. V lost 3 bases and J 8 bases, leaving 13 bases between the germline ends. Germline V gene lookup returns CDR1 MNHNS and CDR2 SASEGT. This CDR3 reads CASSDYRLWGYTF. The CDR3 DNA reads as TGTGCCAGCAGTGATTACAGGCTGTGGGGCTACACCTTC.

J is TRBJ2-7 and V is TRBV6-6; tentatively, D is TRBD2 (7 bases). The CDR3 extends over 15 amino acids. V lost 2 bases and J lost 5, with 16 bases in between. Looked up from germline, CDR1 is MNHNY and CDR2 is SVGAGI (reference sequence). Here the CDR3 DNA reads TGTGCCAGCAGTTACCCCAGGCTCGGGGGGCACGAGCAGTACTTC. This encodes CASSYPRLGGHEQYF.

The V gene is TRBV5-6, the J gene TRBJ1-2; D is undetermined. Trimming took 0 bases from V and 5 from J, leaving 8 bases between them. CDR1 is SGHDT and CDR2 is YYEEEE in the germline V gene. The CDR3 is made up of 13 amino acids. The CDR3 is CASSLDTSYGYTF. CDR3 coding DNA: TGTGCCAGCAGCTTGGATACATCATATGGCTACACCTTC.

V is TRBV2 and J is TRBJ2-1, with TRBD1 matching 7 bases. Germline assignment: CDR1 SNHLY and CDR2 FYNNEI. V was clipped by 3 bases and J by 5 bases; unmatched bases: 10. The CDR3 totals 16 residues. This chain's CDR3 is CASSDQVTGLDNEQFF. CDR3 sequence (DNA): TGTGCCAGCAGTGACCAAGTGACAGGGCTCGACAATGAGCAGTTCTTC.

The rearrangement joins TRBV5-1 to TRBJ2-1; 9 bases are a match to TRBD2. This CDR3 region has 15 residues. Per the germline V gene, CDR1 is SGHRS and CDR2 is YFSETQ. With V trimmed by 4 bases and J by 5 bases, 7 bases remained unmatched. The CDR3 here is CASSLRLAENNEQFF. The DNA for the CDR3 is TGCGCCAGCAGCCTCCGACTAGCGGAAAACAATGAGCAGTTCTTC.

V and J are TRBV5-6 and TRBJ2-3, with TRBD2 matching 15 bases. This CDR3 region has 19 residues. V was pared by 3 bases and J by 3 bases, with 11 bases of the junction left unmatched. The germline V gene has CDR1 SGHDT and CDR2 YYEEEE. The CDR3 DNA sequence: TGTGCCAGCAGCTCACCGCGGACTAGCGGGGGGGCAGGGACAGATACGCAGTATTTT. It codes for CASSSPRTSGGAGTDTQYF. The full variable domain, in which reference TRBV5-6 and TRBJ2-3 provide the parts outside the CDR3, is DAGVTQSPTHLIKTRGQQVTLRCSPKSGHDTVSWYQQALGQGPQFIFQYYEEEERQRGNFPDRFSGHQFPNYSSELNVNALLLGDSALYLCASSSPRTSGGAGTDTQYFGPGTRLTVL.